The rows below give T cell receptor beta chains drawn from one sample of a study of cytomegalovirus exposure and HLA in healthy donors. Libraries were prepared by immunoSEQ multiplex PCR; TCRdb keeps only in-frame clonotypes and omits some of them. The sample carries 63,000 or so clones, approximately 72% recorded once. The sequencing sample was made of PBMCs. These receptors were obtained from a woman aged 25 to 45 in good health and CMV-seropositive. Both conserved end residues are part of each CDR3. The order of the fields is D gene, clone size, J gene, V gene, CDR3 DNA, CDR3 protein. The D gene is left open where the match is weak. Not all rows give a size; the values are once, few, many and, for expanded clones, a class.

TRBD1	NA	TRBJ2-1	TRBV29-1	TGCAGCGTTAACAGGGGGGAAAGCTCCTACAATGAGCAGTTCTTC	CSVNRGESSYNEQFF
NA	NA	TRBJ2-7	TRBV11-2	TGTGCCAGCAGCTCGCCGCGGAACTACGAGCAGTACTTC	CASSSPRNYEQYF
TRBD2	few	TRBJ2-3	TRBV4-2	TGTGCCAGCAGCCAAGATTGGATACTAGCGAGCCGCACAGATACGCAGTATTTT	CASSQDWILASRTDTQYF
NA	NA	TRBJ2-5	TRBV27	TGTGCCAGCAGACCCATTCCGGGACAAGTCCAAGAGACCCAGTACTTC	CASRPIPGQVQETQYF
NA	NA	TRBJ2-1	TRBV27	TGTGCCAGCAGTGTGGCCCCGCTCGACTACAATGAGCAGTTCTTC	CASSVAPLDYNEQFF
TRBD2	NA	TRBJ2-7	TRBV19	TGTGCCAGTAGTATATCCCGACTAGCTGCCCCTTACGAGCAGTACTTC	CASSISRLAAPYEQYF
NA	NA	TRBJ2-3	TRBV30	TGTGCCTTTACAGTGACCACAGATACGCAGTATTTT	CAFTVTTDTQYF
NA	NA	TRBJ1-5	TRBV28	TGTGCCAGCACCACTTCCGGTAGGGGATATAGCAATCAGCCCCAGCATTTT	CASTTSGRGYSNQPQHF
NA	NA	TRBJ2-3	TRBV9	TGTGCCAGCAGCCCACCCGCGGATACGCAGTATTTT	CASSPPADTQYF
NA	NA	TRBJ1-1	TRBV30	TGTGCCTGGAGTGGGGGGAGGGGCTTCTTGAACACTGAAGCTTTCTTT	CAWSGGRGFLNTEAFF
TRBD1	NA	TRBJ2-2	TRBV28	TGTGCCAGCAGCCTCTTTGGACAGGGTCACACCGGGGAGCTGTTTTTT	CASSLFGQGHTGELFF
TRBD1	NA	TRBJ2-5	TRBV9	TGTGCCAGCACCCGCCGAGACACAGGGGGCGGCCGGGAGACCCAGTACTTC	CASTRRDTGGGRETQYF
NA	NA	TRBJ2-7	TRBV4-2	TGTGCCAGCAGCCAAGCGGGAGACACCTACGAGCAGTACTTC	CASSQAGDTYEQYF
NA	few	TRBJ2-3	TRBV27	TGTGCCAGCAGCGATCTTCATGGGCGGGTGATCACAGATACGCAGTATTTT	CASSDLHGRVITDTQYF
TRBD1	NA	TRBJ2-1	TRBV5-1	TGCGCCAGCAGCAAGGGACAGGGGACCTACAATGAGCAGTTCTTC	CASSKGQGTYNEQFF
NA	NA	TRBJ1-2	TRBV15	TGTGCCACCAGCAGAGATCGGACAGTTAACTATGGCTACACCTTC	CATSRDRTVNYGYTF
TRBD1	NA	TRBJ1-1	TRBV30	TGTGCCTGGAGTGTATTGACGGGACAGAACATACGAAGGACTGAAGCTTTCTTT	CAWSVLTGQNIRRTEAFF
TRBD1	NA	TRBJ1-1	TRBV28	TGTGCCAGTTTTCGAAGGACAGGGGGCACTGAAGCTTTCTTT	CASFRRTGGTEAFF
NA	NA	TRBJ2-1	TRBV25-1	TGTGCCAGCAGTGAACCCCCCAGGTACAATGAGCAGTTCTTC	CASSEPPRYNEQFF
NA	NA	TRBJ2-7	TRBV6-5	TGTGCCAGCCGGCAGGGAGGCCTACGGGAGCAGTACTTC	CASRQGGLREQYF
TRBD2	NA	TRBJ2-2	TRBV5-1	TGCGCCAGCAGCCCAAGCGGGAGTACCGGGGAGCTGTTTTTT	CASSPSGSTGELFF
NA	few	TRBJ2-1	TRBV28	TGTGCCAGCGGAGGAGCCGGGCAGTTCTTC	CASGGAGQFF